This paragraph covers one TCR beta chain sequence. This record belongs to a study of T cell responses to AZD1222 COVID-19 vaccine. Germline CDR1 SGHDN, CDR2 FVKESK. This CDR3 has 16 residues. Trimming shortened V by 1 base and J by 0 bases, and 12 bases separated the two germline ends. Clones were read by immunoSEQ multiplex PCR, and TCRdb kept only the in-frame ones, dropping some. The table shows 160,000 or so clones, with 92% occurring only once. J is TRBJ1-2 and V is TRBV14, with D maybe TRBD1 (5 bases). This specimen consisted of peripheral blood, obtained 28 days after the second AZD1222 dose. The source is an adult who received the AZD1222 COVID-19 vaccine. The CDR3 nucleotides read TGTGCCAGCAGCCAAGTTGGGGCAGGGCCTAACTATGGCTACACCTTC. Protein sequence: CASSQVGAGPNYGYTF.